Detailed here is one TCR beta chain. Profiling relied on immunoSEQ multiplex PCR, and the TCRdb table lists in-frame clones only, not all of them. The sample yields tens of thousands of clones, approximately 90% seen once. This entry belongs to a study of OX40 agonist ivuxolimab in advanced cancers. V was clipped by 8 bases and J by 1 base, with 8 bases between them. Germline CDR1 reads GTSNPN; CDR2 reads SVGIG (reference sequence). CDR3 length: 11 residues. This TCR came from an adult with an advanced solid tumor such as melanoma, head and neck, liver or kidney cancer. The sample here was CD4+ or CD8+ T cells sorted from blood, taken in a trial of the OX40 agonist ivuxolimab. The chain carries TRBV30 and TRBJ1-2; D is undetermined. This chain's CDR3 is CAGNINYGYTF. The CDR3 nucleotides read TGTGCCGGGAATATTAACTATGGCTACACCTTC.